This T cell receptor beta chain was captured in a study of identical twins. Only healthy Caucasians were enrolled as donors. One entry per CDR3 protein, called by TCRdb with MiXCR from the 5' RACE reads. The sample lists about 530,000 distinct CDR3 sequences, about 15% occurring once. This clonotype was detected a few times. The V end was cut by 6 bases, the J end by 7 bases, with 13 bases between. Germline V gene data show CDR1 as KGHSH and CDR2 as LQKENI. The CDR3 has 12 amino acids. These data also featured in a second study, about yellow fever vaccine responses in identical twins.

The sample taken for sequencing was CD4+ T cells sorted from blood. The rearrangement joins TRBV18 to TRBJ2-7, with D possibly called TRBD1 or TRBD2 (7 bases each). This receptor was taken from a woman aged 18 to 35 in good health. This CDR3 is CASSRQGGEQYF. CDR3 sequence (DNA): TGTGCCAGCTCGAGACAGGGAGGGGAGCAGTACTTC.